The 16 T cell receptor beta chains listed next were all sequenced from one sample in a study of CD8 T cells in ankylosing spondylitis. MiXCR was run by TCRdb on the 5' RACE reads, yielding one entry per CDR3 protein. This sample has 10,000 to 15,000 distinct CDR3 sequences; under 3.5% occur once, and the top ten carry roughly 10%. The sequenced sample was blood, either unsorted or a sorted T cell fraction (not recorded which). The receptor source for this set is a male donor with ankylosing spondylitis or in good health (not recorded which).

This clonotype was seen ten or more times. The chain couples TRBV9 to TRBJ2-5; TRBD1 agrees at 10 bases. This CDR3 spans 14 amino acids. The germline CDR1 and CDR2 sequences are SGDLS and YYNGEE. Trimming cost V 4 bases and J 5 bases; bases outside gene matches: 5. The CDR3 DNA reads TGTGCCAGCAGCACCCGGACAGGGGGGGAGACCCAGTACTTC. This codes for CASSTRTGGETQYF.

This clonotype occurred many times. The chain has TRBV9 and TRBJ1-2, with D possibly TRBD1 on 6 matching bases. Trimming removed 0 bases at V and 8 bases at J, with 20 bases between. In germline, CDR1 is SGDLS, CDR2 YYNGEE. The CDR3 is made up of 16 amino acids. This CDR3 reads CASSVGGGPLGRGYTF. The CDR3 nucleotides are TGTGCCAGCAGCGTAGGGGGGGGGCCCCTCGGAAGAGGCTACACCTTC.

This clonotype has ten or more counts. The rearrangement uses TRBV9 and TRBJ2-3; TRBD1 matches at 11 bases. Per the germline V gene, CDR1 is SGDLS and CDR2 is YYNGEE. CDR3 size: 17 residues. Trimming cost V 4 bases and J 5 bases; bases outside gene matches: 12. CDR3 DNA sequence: TGTGCCAGCAGCCTCGGGACAGGGGGATCCGTTGGAGATACGCAGTATTTT. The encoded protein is CASSLGTGGSVGDTQYF.

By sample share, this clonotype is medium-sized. CDR3 amino acids: CASSYSSRPVGYGYTF. DNA for the CDR3: TGTGCCAGCAGTTATTCGTCTCGTCCCGTTGGCTATGGCTACACCTTC. The chain couples TRBV9 to TRBJ1-2; no clear D gene. Trimming shortened V by 5 bases and J by 4 bases, and 21 bases separated the two germline ends. The CDR3 runs to 16 residues. CDR1 SGDLS and CDR2 YYNGEE come from the germline V gene.

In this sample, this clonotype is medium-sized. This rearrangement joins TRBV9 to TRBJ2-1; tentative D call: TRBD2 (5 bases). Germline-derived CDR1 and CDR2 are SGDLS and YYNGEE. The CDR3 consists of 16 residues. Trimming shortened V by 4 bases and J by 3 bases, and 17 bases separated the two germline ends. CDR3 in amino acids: CASSSSIGDVYNEQFF. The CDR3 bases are TGTGCCAGCAGCTCATCGATCGGGGATGTCTACAATGAGCAGTTCTTC.

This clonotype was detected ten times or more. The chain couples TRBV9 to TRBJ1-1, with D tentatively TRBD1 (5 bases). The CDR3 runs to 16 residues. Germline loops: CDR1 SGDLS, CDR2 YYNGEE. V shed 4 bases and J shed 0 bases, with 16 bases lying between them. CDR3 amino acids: CASSPHYGGVNTEAFF. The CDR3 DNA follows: TGTGCCAGCAGCCCCCACTATGGAGGGGTGAACACTGAAGCTTTCTTT.

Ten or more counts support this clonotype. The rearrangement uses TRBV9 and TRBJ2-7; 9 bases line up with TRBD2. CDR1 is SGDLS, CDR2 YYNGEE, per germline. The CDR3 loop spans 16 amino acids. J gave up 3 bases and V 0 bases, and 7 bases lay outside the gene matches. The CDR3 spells CASSVAASGTNYEQYF. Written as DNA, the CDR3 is TGTGCCAGCAGCGTAGCTGCTAGCGGGACCAACTACGAGCAGTACTTC.

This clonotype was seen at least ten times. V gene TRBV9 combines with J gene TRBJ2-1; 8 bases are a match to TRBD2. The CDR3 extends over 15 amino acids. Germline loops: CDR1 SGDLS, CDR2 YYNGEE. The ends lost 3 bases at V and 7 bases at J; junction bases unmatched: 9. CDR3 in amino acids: CASSAELAEANEQFF. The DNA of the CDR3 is TGTGCCAGCAGCGCCGAACTAGCGGAAGCGAATGAGCAGTTCTTC.

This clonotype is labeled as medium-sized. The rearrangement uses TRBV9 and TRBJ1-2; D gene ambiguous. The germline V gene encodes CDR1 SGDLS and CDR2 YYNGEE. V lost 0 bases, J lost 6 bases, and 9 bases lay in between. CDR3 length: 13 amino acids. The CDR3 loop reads CASSVATGNGYTF. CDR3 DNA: TGTGCCAGCAGCGTAGCGACGGGAAATGGCTACACCTTC.

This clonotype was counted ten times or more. CDR3 sequence reads: CASSVGTGGALVVLHF. The CDR3 coding sequence is TGTGCCAGCAGCGTTGGGACAGGGGGCGCCTTGGTCGTCCTCCACTTT. The V call is TRBV9, the J call TRBJ1-6; 12 bases fit TRBD1. The CDR3 has 16 amino acids. Unmatched junction bases numbered 12, after V lost 2 bases and J lost 15 bases. CDR1 and CDR2 (germline): SGDLS, YYNGEE.

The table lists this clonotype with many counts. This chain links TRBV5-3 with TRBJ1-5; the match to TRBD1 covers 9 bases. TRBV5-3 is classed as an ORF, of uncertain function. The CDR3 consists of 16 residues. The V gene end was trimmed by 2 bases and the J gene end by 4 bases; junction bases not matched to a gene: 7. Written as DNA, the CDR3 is TGTGCCAGAAGCTTCGTGGACAGGGGAGGGAATCAGCCCCAGCATTTT. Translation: CARSFVDRGGNQPQHF.

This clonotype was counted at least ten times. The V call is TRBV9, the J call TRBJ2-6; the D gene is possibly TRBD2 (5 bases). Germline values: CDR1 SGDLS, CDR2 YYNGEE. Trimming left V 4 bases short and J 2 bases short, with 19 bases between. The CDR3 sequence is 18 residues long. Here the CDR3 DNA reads TGTGCCAGCAGCAAAGGCACTAGAGGATTCGCTGGGGCCAACGTCCTGACTTTC. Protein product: CASSKGTRGFAGANVLTF.

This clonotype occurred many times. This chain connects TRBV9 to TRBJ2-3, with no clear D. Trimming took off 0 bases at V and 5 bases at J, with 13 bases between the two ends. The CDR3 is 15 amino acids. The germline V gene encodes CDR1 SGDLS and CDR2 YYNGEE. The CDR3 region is CASSVAGVSIDTQYF. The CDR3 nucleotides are TGTGCCAGCAGCGTAGCTGGAGTGTCTATAGATACGCAGTATTTT. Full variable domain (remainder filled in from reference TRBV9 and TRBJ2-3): DSGVTQTPKHLITATGQRVTLRCSPRSGDLSVYWYQQSLDQGLQFLIQYYNGEERAKGNILERFSAQQFPDLHSELNLSSLELGDSALYFCASSVAGVSIDTQYFGPGTRLTVL.

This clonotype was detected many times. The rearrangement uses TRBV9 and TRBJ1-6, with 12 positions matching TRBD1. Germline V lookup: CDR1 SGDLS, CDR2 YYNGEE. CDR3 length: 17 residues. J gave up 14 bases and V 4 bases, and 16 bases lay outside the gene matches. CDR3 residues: CASSTGDRGRFVVTLHF. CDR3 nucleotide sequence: TGTGCCAGCAGCACTGGGGACAGGGGGCGTTTCGTCGTCACCCTCCACTTT.

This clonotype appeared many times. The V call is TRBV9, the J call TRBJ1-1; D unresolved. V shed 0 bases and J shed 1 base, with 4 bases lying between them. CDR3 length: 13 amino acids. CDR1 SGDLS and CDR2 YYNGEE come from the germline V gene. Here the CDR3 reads CASSVDGNTEAFF. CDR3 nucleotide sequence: TGTGCCAGCAGCGTAGACGGGAACACTGAAGCTTTCTTT.

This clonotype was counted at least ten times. The CDR3 sequence is CASSVVRDSPLHF. The CDR3 DNA reads as TGTGCCAGCAGCGTAGTGAGGGATTCACCCCTCCACTTT. The rearrangement uses TRBV9 and TRBJ1-6; D uncertain. V dropped 0 bases and J dropped 8 bases, with 6 bases sitting between them. Germline V gives CDR1 SGDLS, CDR2 YYNGEE. The CDR3 runs 13 residues.